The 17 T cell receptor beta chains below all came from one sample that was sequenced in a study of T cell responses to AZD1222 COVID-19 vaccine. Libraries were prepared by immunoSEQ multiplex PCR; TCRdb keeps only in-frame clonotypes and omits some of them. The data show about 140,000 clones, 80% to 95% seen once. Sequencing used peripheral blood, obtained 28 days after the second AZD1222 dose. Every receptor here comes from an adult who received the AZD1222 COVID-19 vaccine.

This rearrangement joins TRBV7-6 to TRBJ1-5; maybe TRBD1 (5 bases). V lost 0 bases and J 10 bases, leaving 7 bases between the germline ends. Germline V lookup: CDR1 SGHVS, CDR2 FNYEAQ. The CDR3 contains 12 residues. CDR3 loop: CASSLAQGPQHF. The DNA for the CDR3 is TGTGCCAGCAGCTTAGCTCAGGGTCCCCAGCATTTT.

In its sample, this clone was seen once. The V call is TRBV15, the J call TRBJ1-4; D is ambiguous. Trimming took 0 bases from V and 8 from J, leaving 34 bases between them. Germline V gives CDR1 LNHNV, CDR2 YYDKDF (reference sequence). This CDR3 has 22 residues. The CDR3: CATSRDLMGEPGTGLGWEKLFF. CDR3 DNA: TGTGCCACCAGCAGAGATTTGATGGGCGAACCCGGTACGGGCCTAGGGTGGGAAAAACTGTTTTTT.

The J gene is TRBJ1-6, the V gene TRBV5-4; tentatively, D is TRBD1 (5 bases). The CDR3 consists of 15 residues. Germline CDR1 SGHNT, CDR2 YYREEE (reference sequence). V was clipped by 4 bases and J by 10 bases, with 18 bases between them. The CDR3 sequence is CASSLADRGQSPLHF. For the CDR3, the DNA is TGTGCCAGCAGCCTCGCCGACAGAGGACAATCACCCCTCCACTTT.

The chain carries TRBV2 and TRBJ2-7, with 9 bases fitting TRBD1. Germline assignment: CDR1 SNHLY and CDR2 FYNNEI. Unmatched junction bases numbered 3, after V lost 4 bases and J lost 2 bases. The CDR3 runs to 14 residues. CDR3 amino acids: CASSGRQGAYEQYF. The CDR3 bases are TGTGCCAGCAGTGGGAGACAGGGGGCCTACGAGCAGTACTTC.

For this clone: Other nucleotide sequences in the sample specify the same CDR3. CDR3 region: CSVLGETNYGYTF. In DNA, the CDR3 is TGCAGCGTTCTAGGTGAGACTAACTATGGCTACACCTTC. The chain joins TRBV29-1 to TRBJ1-2, with D uncertain. This CDR3 region has 13 residues. Trimming left V 5 bases short and J 0 bases short, with 10 bases between. The germline V gene encodes CDR1 SQVTM and CDR2 ANQGSEA. Looking up the rest from reference TRBV29-1 and TRBJ1-2 gives the full variable domain: SAVISQKPSRDICQRGTSLTIQCQVDSQVTMMFWYRQQPGQSLTLIATANQGSEATYESGFVIDKFPISRPNLTFSTLTVSNMSPEDSSIYLCSVLGETNYGYTFGSGTRLTVV.

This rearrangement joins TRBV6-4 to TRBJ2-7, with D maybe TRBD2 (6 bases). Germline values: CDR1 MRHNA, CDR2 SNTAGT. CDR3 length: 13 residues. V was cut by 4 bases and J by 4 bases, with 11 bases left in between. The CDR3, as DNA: TGTGCCAGCAGTGCCCTGGCGGGATACGAGCAGTACTTC. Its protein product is CASSALAGYEQYF.

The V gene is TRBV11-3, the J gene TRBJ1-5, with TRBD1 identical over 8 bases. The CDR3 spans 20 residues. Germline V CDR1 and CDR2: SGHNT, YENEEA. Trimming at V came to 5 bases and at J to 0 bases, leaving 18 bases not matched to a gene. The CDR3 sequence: CASSHYRLLQGVGSNQPQHF. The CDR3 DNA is TGTGCCAGCAGCCACTACCGCCTACTACAGGGGGTGGGTAGCAATCAGCCCCAGCATTTT.

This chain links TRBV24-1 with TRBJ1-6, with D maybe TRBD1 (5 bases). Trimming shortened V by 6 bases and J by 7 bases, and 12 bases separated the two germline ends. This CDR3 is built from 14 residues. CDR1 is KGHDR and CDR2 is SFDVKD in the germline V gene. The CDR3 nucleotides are TGTGCCACCAGTTTCGTGGGGGAAAATTCACCCCTCCACTTT. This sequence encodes CATSFVGENSPLHF.

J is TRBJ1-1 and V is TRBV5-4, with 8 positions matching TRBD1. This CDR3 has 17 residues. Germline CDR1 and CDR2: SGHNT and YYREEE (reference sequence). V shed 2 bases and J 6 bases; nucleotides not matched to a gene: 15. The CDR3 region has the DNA TGTGCCAGCAGCTTAGACCGGGACAGGAGCTGGTGGGCTGAAGCTTTCTTT. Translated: CASSLDRDRSWWAEAFF.

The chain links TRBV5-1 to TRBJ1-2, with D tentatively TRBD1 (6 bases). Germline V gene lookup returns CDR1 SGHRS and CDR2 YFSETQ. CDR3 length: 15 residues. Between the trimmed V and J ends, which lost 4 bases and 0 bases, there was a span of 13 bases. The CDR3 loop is CASSPSGATNYGYTF. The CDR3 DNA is TGCGCCAGCAGCCCATCAGGGGCCACTAACTATGGCTACACCTTC.

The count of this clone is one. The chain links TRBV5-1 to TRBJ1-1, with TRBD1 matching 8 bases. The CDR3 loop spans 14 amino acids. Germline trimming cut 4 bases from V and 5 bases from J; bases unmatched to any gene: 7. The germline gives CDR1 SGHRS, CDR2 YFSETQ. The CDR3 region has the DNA TGCGCCAGCAGCCAACAGGGGGGGAGGACTGAAGCTTTCTTT. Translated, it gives CASSQQGGRTEAFF.

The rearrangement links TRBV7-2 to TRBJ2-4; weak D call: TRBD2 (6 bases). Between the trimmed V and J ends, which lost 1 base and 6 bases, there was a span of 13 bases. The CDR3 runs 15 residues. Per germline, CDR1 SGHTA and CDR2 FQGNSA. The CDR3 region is CASSLVADYSNIQYF. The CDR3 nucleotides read TGTGCCAGCAGCTTAGTTGCGGACTATTCAAACATTCAGTACTTC. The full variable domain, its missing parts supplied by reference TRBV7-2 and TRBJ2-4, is GAGVSQSPSNKVTEKGKDVELRCDPISGHTALYWYRQSLGQGLEFLIYFQGNSAPDKSGLPSDRFSAERTGGSVSTLTIQRTQQEDSAVYLCASSLVADYSNIQYFGAGTRLSVL.

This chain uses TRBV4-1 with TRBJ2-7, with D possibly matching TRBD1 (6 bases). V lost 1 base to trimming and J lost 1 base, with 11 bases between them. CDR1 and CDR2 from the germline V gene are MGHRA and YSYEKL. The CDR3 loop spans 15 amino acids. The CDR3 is CASSQVGTQSYEQYF. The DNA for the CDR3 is TGCGCCAGCAGCCAAGTAGGGACACAATCCTACGAGCAGTACTTC.

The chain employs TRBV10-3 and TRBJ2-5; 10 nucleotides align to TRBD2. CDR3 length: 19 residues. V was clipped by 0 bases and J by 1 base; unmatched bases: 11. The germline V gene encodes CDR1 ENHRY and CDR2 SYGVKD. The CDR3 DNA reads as TGTGCCATCAGTGAGTCCCGGACTAGCGGAACCCAGACCCAAGAGACCCAGTACTTC. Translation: CAISESRTSGTQTQETQYF.

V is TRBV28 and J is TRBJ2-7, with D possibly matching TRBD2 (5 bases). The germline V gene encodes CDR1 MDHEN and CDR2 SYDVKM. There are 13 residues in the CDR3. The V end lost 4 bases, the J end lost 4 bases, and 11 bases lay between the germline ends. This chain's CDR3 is CASSSAADYEQYF. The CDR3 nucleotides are TGTGCCAGCAGTTCGGCAGCGGATTACGAGCAGTACTTC.

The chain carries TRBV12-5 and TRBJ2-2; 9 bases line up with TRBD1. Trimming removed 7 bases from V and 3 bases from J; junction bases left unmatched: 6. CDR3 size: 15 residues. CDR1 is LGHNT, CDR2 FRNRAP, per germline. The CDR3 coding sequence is TGTGCTAGTGCCCTGGGACAGGGCGACACCGGGGAGCTGTTTTTT. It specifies CASALGQGDTGELFF.

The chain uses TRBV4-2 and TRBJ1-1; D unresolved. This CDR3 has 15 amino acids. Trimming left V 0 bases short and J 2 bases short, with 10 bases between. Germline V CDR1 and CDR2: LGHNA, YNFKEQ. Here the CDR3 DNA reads TGTGCCAGCAGCCAAGAATTAACGGGAAACACTGAAGCTTTCTTT. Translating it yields CASSQELTGNTEAFF.